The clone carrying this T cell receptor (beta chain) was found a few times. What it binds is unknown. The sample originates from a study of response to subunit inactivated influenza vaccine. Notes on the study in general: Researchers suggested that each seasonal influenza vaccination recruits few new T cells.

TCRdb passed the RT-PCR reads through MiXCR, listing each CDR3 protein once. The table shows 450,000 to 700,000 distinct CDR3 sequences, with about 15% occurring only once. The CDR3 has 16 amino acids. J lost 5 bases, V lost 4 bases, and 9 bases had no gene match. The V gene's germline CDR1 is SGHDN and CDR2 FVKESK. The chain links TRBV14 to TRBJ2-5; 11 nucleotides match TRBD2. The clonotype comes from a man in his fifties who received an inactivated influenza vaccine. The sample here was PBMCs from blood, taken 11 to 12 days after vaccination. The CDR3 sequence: CASSRGGLAVGETQYF. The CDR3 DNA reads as TGTGCCAGCAGCCGTGGGGGACTAGCGGTTGGGGAGACCCAGTACTTC.